Below are 15 T cell receptor beta chains sequenced from a single sample in a study of T-cell memory formation after mild COVID-19. TCRdb reprocessed the 5' RACE reads with MiXCR, giving one entry per CDR3 protein. The table lists approximately 260,000 distinct CDR3 sequences, over 15% of them singletons. Material for sequencing was PBMCs or a T cell subset sorted from them (not recorded which). The receptors here all came from a man aged 18 to 30 who had mild COVID-19 (a few samples of this study predate the infection). Cell type and time point are not known.

CDR3 amino acids: CSAPDRVDTQYF. In nucleotides, the CDR3 is TGCAGTGCCCCGGACAGGGTAGATACGCAGTATTTT. The chain uses TRBV20-1 and TRBJ2-3; 8 bases agree with TRBD1. Germline trimming cut 6 bases from V and 5 bases from J; bases unmatched to any gene: 4. CDR3 size: 12 residues. Germline V lookup: CDR1 DFQATT, CDR2 SNEGSKA (reference sequence).

There are a few counts of this clonotype. V gene TRBV5-4 combines with J gene TRBJ2-5; 10 bases line up with TRBD1. The CDR3 has 15 residues. Germline assignment: CDR1 SGHNT and CDR2 YYREEE (reference sequence). V trimming: 5 bases; J trimming: 2 bases; junction bases outside the gene matches: 6. CDR3 amino acids: CASRSRTGGQETQYF. The DNA for the CDR3 is TGTGCCAGCAGATCAAGGACAGGGGGGCAAGAGACCCAGTACTTC. Drawing the rest from reference TRBV5-4 and TRBJ2-5, the complete variable domain is ETGVTQSPTHLIKTRGQQVTLRCSSQSGHNTVSWYQQALGQGPQFIFQYYREEENGRGNFPPRFSGLQFPNYSSELNVNALELDDSALYLCASRSRTGGQETQYFGPGTRLLVL.

This clonotype came up a few times. The V and J genes are TRBV4-3 and TRBJ2-7; D unclear. Germline V gene data show CDR1 as LGHNA and CDR2 as YSLEER. CDR3 length: 14 residues. V was trimmed by 0 bases and J by 4 bases, leaving 10 bases between them. CDR3 region: CASSQDGVSYEQYF. As DNA, the CDR3 is TGCGCCAGCAGCCAAGACGGTGTGAGTTACGAGCAGTACTTC.

The chain combines TRBV4-2 with TRBJ1-5; D not resolved. This CDR3 has 13 amino acids. Germline V gene lookup returns CDR1 LGHNA and CDR2 YNFKEQ. V lost 0 bases to trimming and J lost 3 bases, with 3 bases between them. CDR3 in amino acids: CASSQDLNQPQHF. DNA for the CDR3: TGTGCCAGCAGCCAAGACCTCAATCAGCCCCAGCATTTT.

The CDR3 sequence is CASTGLPNQPQHF. The CDR3 DNA reads TGTGCCAGCACGGGACTTCCGAATCAGCCCCAGCATTTT. V and J are TRBV12-3 or TRBV12-4 and TRBJ1-5; maybe TRBD1 (5 bases). Trimming took off 7 bases at V and 4 bases at J, with 11 bases between the two ends. CDR3 length: 13 amino acids.

The rearrangement uses TRBV7-2 and TRBJ2-5, with D uncertain. CDR3 length: 13 residues. Germline V gene lookup returns CDR1 SGHTA and CDR2 FQGNSA. V lost 3 bases and J 5 bases, leaving 10 bases between the germline ends. CDR3 protein: CASSFRIRETQYF. CDR3 sequence (DNA): TGTGCCAGCAGCTTTCGGATTCGGGAGACCCAGTACTTC.

This chain's CDR3 is CASSLQRIMNTEAFF. CDR3 in DNA: TGTGCCAGCAGCTTACAACGGATTATGAACACTGAAGCTTTCTTT. The rearrangement links TRBV7-8 to TRBJ1-1; no clear D gene. The CDR3 extends over 15 amino acids. V was clipped by 2 bases and J by 0 bases, with 10 bases between them. Germline V gene sequence: CDR1 SGHVS, CDR2 FQNEAQ.

This clonotype was seen only a few times. The chain has TRBV7-3 and TRBJ2-7, with TRBD2 as a possible D gene (6 bases). Germline loops: CDR1 SGHTA, CDR2 FQGTGA. Trimming pared 2 bases from V and 7 bases from J, leaving 12 bases between. There are 13 residues in the CDR3. CDR3 in amino acids: CASSLLGGMEQYF. The CDR3 nucleotides read TGTGCCAGCAGCTTACTCGGGGGTATGGAGCAGTACTTC.

This clonotype has just a few counts. This rearrangement joins TRBV29-1 to TRBJ2-3; 14 bases match TRBD2. The CDR3 sequence is 18 residues long. The ends lost 7 bases at V and 1 base at J; junction bases unmatched: 13. Germline CDR1 SQVTM, CDR2 ANQGSEA. The CDR3 is CSATQGSGLAGGTDTQYF. DNA of the CDR3: TGCAGCGCCACACAGGGATCGGGACTAGCGGGGGGCACAGATACGCAGTATTTT.

This clonotype was observed a handful of times. The chain combines TRBV29-1 with TRBJ2-3; 8 nucleotides agree with TRBD1. CDR1 is SQVTM and CDR2 is ANQGSEA in the germline V gene. The trim removed 6 bases at V and 0 bases at J, leaving 5 bases unmatched. The CDR3 contains 14 residues. CDR3 protein: CSVARDRSTDTQYF. The DNA for the CDR3 is TGCAGCGTGGCTCGGGACAGGAGCACAGATACGCAGTATTTT.

This clonotype has a handful of counts. V gene TRBV6-6 combines with J gene TRBJ2-5; D perhaps matches TRBD1 (5 bases). The CDR3 runs to 13 residues. V was shortened by 6 bases and J by 4 bases, with 12 bases between the two germline ends. Germline CDR1 MNHNY, CDR2 SVGAGI (reference sequence). Here the CDR3 reads CASSTVGAETQYF. CDR3 DNA sequence: TGTGCCAGCAGCACCGTTGGGGCAGAGACCCAGTACTTC.

The chain recombines TRBV7-9 with TRBJ2-6, with D perhaps matching TRBD1 (5 bases). Trimming stripped 2 bases from V and 3 bases from J, with 17 bases between. The CDR3 has 18 amino acids. Germline values: CDR1 SEHNR, CDR2 FQNEAQ (reference sequence). The CDR3 DNA is TGTGCCAGCAGCTTAAGGGCAGGCAGGGTGAGTGGGGCCAACGTCCTGACTTTC. It specifies CASSLRAGRVSGANVLTF.

The DNA of the CDR3 is TGCGCCAGCAGCCAGACGAACAGGGGGATGGACATTCAGTACTTC. Encoded protein: CASSQTNRGMDIQYF. The rearrangement joins TRBV4-3 to TRBJ2-4, with 8 bases lining up with TRBD1. Germline V gene data show CDR1 as LGHNA and CDR2 as YSLEER. After removal of 3 bases from V and 8 bases from J, the junction contained 9 bases not matched to a gene. The CDR3 runs 15 residues.

This clonotype occurred a few times. CDR3 sequence: CSVEMVGTDYNEQFF. The CDR3 nucleotides are TGCAGCGTTGAAATGGTGGGGACAGACTACAATGAGCAGTTCTTC. The J gene is TRBJ2-1, the V gene TRBV29-1, with 7 bases aligning to TRBD1. Germline values: CDR1 SQVTM, CDR2 ANQGSEA. V shed 2 bases, J shed 3 bases, and the junction held 7 bases outside the gene matches. This CDR3 has 15 residues.

The chain links TRBV28 to TRBJ2-3; TRBD2 agrees at 7 bases. The trim removed 7 bases at V and 2 bases at J, leaving 9 bases unmatched. Germline CDR1 MDHEN, CDR2 SYDVKM. There are 15 residues in the CDR3. The CDR3: CASTLAVGVTDTQYF. The CDR3 DNA sequence: TGTGCCAGCACCCTAGCGGTGGGGGTCACAGATACGCAGTATTTT.